This T cell receptor beta chain was profiled in a study of blood T cell repertoires in COVID-19. Assay: immunoSEQ multiplex PCR; the TCRdb copy retains only in-frame clones and omits some. The sample lists a few hundred thousand clones; 70% to 90% were seen once. The CDR3 contains 14 residues. Trimming stripped 0 bases from V and 8 bases from J, with 10 bases between. CDR1 and CDR2 from the germline V gene are LGHNA and YNFKEQ. The sequence was obtained from a woman aged 50 to 60 with acute COVID-19. The V call is TRBV4-2, the J call TRBJ1-4, with D tentatively TRBD1 (5 bases). The specimen sequenced was PBMCs or T cells enriched from blood (not recorded which). The CDR3 spells CASSQEGVREKLFF. DNA for the CDR3: TGTGCCAGCAGCCAAGAAGGGGTGCGGGAAAAACTGTTTTTT.